Presented here are 4 T cell receptor beta chains from one specimen sequenced in a study of blood T cell repertoires in COVID-19. Data came from immunoSEQ multiplex PCR; TCRdb stores just in-frame clones and leaves some out. The sample has roughly 170,000 clones, about 90% seen once. Sequenced input: peripheral blood. The origin of the receptors is a man in his 70s with active or convalescent COVID-19.

The chain has TRBV5-1 and TRBJ1-6; TRBD1 matches at 9 bases. After removal of 3 bases from V and 5 bases from J, the junction contained 9 bases not matched to a gene. CDR1 SGHRS and CDR2 YFSETQ come from the germline V gene. The CDR3 is 17 residues long. The CDR3 coding sequence is TGCGCCAGCAGCTACCGATTTGGACAGGGGAATAATTCACCCCTCCACTTT. Protein product: CASSYRFGQGNNSPLHF.

The J gene is TRBJ1-1, the V gene TRBV9; maybe TRBD1 (6 bases). The CDR3 has 15 residues. In germline, CDR1 is SGDLS, CDR2 YYNGEE. Trimming shortened V by 4 bases and J by 3 bases, and 16 bases separated the two germline ends. The CDR3 region has the DNA TGTGCCAGCAGCCCCGGGGGGCGGATGGACACTGAAGCTTTCTTT. It is translated as CASSPGGRMDTEAFF.

This clone was recorded a few times. V gene TRBV2 combines with J gene TRBJ1-6; 9 positions agree with TRBD1. The CDR3 is 14 residues long. After removal of 8 bases from V and 7 bases from J, the junction contained 6 bases not matched to a gene. Germline V gene sequence: CDR1 SNHLY, CDR2 FYNNEI. CDR3: CASGGQGGNSPLHF. CDR3 in DNA: TGTGCCAGCGGGGGACAGGGCGGGAATTCACCCCTCCACTTT.

V is TRBV30 and J is TRBJ2-7, with a tentative D call TRBD2 (6 bases). CDR1 and CDR2 (germline): GTSNPN, SVGIG (reference sequence). Trimming cost V 0 bases and J 3 bases, with 9 bases left between them. There are 13 residues in the CDR3. The chain's CDR3 is CAWSVGGDYEQYF. CDR3 DNA: TGTGCCTGGAGTGTGGGGGGAGACTACGAGCAGTACTTC. Complete variable domain (other parts from reference TRBV30 and TRBJ2-7): SQTIHQWPATLVQPVGSPLSLECTVEGTSNPNLYWYRQAAGRGLQLLFYSVGIGQISSEVPQNLSASRPQDRQFILSSKKLLLSDSGFYLCAWSVGGDYEQYFGPGTRLTVT.